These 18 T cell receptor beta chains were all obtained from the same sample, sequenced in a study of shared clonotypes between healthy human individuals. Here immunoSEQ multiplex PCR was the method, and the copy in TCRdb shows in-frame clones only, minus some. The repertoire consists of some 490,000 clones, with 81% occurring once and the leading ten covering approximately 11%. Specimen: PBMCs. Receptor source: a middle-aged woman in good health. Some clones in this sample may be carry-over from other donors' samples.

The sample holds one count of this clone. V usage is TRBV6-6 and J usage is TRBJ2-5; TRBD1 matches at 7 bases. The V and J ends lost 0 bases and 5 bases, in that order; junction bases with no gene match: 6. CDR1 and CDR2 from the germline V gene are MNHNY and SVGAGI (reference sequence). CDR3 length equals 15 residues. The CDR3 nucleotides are TGTGCCAGCAGTTACTCGGCGACAGGGCTGGAGACCCAGTACTTC. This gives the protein CASSYSATGLETQYF.

The CDR3 reads CASSYSGLGNQPQHF. CDR3 nucleotides: TGTGCCAGCAGTTACTCTGGCCTAGGCAATCAGCCCCAGCATTTT. This chain links TRBV6-5 with TRBJ1-5; no firm D call. V was pared by 0 bases and J by 2 bases, with 8 bases between. Germline CDR1 MNHEY, CDR2 SVGAGI. This CDR3 spans 15 amino acids.

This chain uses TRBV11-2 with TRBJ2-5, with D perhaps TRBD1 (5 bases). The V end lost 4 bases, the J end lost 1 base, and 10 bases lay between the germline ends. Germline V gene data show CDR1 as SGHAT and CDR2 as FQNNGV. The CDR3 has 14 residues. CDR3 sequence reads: CASSSTGLQETQYF. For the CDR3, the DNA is TGTGCCAGCAGCTCCACAGGCCTCCAAGAGACCCAGTACTTC.

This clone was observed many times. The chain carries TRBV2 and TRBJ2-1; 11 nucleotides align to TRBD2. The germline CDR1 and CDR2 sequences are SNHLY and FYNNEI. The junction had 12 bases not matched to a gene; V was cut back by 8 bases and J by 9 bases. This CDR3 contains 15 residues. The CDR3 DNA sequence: TGTGCCAGCTCTCTGACTAGCGGGATAGAAGGTGAGCAGTTCTTC. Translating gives CASSLTSGIEGEQFF.

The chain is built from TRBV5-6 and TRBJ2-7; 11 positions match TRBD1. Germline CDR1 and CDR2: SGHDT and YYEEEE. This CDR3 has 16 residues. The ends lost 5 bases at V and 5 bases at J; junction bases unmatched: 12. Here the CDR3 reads CASRRTPGQGADEQYF. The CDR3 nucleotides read TGTGCCAGCAGACGGACCCCCGGACAGGGGGCCGACGAGCAGTACTTC.

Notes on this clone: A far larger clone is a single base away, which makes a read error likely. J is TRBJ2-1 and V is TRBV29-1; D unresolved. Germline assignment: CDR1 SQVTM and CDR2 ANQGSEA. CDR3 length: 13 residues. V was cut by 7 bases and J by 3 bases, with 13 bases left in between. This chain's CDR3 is CSADTFYYNEQFF. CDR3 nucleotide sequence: TGCAGCGCTGACACGTTCTACTACAATGAGCAGTTCTTC.

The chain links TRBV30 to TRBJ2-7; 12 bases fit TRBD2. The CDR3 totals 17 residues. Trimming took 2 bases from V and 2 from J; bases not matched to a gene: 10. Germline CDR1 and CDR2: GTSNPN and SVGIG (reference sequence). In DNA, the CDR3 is TGTGCCTGGAGTAGACTAGCGGGGGCTTCCTTCACCTACGAGCAGTACTTC. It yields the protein CAWSRLAGASFTYEQYF. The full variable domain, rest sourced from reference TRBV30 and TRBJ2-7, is SQTIHQWPATLVQPVGSPLSLECTVEGTSNPNLYWYRQAAGRGLQLLFYSVGIGQISSEVPQNLSASRPQDRQFILSSKKLLLSDSGFYLCAWSRLAGASFTYEQYFGPGTRLTVT.

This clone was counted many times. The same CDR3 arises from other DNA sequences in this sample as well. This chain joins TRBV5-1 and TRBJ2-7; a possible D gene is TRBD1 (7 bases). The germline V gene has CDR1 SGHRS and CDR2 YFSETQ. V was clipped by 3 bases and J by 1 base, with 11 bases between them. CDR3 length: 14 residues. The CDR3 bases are TGCGCCAGCAGCTCGGCGGGACAGTCCTACGAGCAGTACTTC. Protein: CASSSAGQSYEQYF.

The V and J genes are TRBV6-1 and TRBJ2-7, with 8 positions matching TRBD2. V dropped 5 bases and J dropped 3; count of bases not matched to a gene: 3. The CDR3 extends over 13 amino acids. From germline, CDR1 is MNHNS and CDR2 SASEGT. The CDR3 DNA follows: TGTGCCAGCAGTAGCGGGAGTTACTACGAGCAGTACTTC. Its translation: CASSSGSYYEQYF.

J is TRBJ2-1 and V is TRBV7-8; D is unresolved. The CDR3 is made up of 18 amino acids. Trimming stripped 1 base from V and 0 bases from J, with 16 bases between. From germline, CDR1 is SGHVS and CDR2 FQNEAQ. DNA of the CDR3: TGTGCCAGCAGCTTAGGAGTAAGGGCCAGTAGCTCCTACAATGAGCAGTTCTTC. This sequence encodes CASSLGVRASSSYNEQFF. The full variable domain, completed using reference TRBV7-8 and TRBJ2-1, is GAGVSQSPRYKVAKRGQDVALRCDPISGHVSLFWYQQALGQGPEFLTYFQNEAQLDKSGLPSDRFFAERPEGSVSTLKIQRTQQEDSAVYLCASSLGVRASSSYNEQFFGPGTRLTVL.

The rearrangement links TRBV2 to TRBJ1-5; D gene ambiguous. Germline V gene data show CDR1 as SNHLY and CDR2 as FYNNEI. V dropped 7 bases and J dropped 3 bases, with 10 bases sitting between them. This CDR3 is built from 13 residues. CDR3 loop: CASNQENNQPQHF. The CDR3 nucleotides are TGTGCCAGCAATCAAGAGAACAATCAGCCCCAGCATTTT.

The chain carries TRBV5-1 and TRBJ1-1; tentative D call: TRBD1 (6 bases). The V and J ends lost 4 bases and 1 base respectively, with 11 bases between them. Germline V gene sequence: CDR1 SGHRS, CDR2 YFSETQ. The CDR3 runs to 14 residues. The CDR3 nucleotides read TGCGCCAGCAGCCCACAGGGTCGGAACACTGAAGCTTTCTTT. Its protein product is CASSPQGRNTEAFF.

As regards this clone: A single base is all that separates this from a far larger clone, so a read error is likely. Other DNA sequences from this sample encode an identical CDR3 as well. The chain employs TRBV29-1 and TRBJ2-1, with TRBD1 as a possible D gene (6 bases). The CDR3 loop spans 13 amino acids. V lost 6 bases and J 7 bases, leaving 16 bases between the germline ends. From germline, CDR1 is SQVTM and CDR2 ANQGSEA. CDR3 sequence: CSVAKGDHNEQFF. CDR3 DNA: TGCAGCGTCGCCAAGGGGGACCATAATGAGCAGTTCTTC.

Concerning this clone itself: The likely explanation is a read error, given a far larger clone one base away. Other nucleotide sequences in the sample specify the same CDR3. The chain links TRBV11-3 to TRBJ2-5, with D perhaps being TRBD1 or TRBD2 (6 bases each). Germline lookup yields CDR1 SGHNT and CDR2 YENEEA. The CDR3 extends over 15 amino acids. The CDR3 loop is CASSQGGRYQETQYF. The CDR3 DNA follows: TGCGCCAGCAGCCAAGGGGGGCGGTACCAAGAGACCCAGTACTTC.

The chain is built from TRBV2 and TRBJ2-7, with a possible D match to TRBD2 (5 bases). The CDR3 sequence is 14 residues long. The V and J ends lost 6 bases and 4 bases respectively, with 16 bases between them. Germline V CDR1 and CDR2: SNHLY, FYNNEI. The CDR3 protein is CASRTSGARYEQYF. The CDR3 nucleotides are TGTGCCAGCAGAACCAGCGGAGCCCGATACGAGCAGTACTTC.

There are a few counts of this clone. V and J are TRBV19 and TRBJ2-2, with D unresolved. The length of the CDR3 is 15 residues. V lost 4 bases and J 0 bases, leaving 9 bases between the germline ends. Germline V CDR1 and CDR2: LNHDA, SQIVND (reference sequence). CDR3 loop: CASSTGLANTGELFF. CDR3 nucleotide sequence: TGTGCCAGTAGTACCGGCCTAGCGAACACCGGGGAGCTGTTTTTT.

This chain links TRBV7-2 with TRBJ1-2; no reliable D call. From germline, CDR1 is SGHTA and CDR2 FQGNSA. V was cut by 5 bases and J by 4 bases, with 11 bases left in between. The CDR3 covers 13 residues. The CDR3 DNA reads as TGTGCCAGCAGCCCCGCAGGCATCTATGGCTACACCTTC. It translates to CASSPAGIYGYTF.

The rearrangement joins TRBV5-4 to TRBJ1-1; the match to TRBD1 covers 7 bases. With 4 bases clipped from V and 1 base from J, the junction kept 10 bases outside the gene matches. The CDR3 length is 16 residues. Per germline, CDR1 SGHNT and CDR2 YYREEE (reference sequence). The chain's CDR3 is CASSTEQGPTNTEAFF. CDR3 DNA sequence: TGTGCCAGCAGCACAGAACAGGGGCCGACGAACACTGAAGCTTTCTTT.